Below are 28 T cell receptor beta chains sequenced from a single sample in a study of T-cell reconstitution after alpha-beta-depleted transplantation in children (dated by TCRdb to the mid-2010s). To prepare the library, PCR was applied. The listed sequencing device is Illumina HiSeq 2500. Molecular barcoding was employed in the preparation of TCR libraries, with unique molecular identifiers being used to normalize TCRbeta repertoire quantification. TCRdb cleaned the public reads at Q25 with fastp, built clones with MiXCR and kept in-frame beta chains. Identical CDR3 proteins give one entry, which carries the most common genes and DNA. The sample table holds under 300,000 distinct CDR3 sequences, of which around 9.7% were seen once. About 4.9% of the sample is in the top ten clones. The sample in question was PBMCs from the stem cell graft donor, obtained from the stem cell graft. All receptors come from a human donor who donated a stem cell graft to a child with SCID.

This clonotype was observed at least ten times. The rearrangement uses TRBV5-1 and TRBJ1-1; the D is unclear. V lost 0 bases and J 2 bases, leaving 5 bases between the germline ends. The germline gives CDR1 SGHRS, CDR2 YFSETQ. The length of the CDR3 is 13 residues. The CDR3 DNA reads as TGCGCCAGCAGCTTGGACCATAACACTGAAGCTTTCTTT. Translated: CASSLDHNTEAFF.

There are many counts of this clonotype. This chain connects TRBV24-1 to TRBJ2-7, with 7 nucleotides matching TRBD2. This CDR3 is built from 18 residues. The germline V gene has CDR1 KGHDR and CDR2 SFDVKD. With V trimmed by 1 base and J by 2 bases, 13 bases remained unmatched. This chain's CDR3 is CATSDLERWASGTYEQYF. DNA for the CDR3: TGTGCCACCAGTGATTTAGAGCGGTGGGCTAGCGGTACCTACGAGCAGTACTTC.

This clonotype was observed many times. This rearrangement joins TRBV25-1 to TRBJ1-5; tentatively, D is TRBD1 (5 bases). V dropped 11 bases and J dropped 2 bases, with 13 bases sitting between them. Germline lookup yields CDR1 MGHDK and CDR2 SYGVNS. The CDR3 has 13 amino acids. The chain's CDR3 is CASAGRGNQPQHF. As DNA, the CDR3 is TGTGCCTCCGCAGGGAGAGGCAATCAGCCCCAGCATTTT.

This clonotype has a handful of counts. The CDR3 DNA sequence: TGTGCCAGCAGTTTTCGGCGGAAAACCTACGAGCAGTACTTC. Its translation is CASSFRRKTYEQYF. The chain links TRBV12-3 or TRBV12-4 to TRBJ2-7; D is undetermined. The V and J ends lost 3 bases and 2 bases respectively, with 11 bases between them. This CDR3 contains 14 residues.

The J gene is TRBJ1-5, the V gene TRBV20-1; D remains ambiguous. Germline V gene data show CDR1 as DFQATT and CDR2 as SNEGSKA (reference sequence). The V gene lost 3 bases and the J gene lost 2 bases, with 11 bases spanning the gap. The CDR3 is made up of 14 amino acids. The CDR3 region is CSARTNVGNQPQHF. In nucleotides, the CDR3 is TGCAGTGCTAGGACGAACGTCGGCAATCAGCCCCAGCATTTT.

The table lists this clonotype with many counts. The chain recombines TRBV20-1 with TRBJ2-5; the D gene is possibly TRBD1 (5 bases). Germline V lookup: CDR1 DFQATT, CDR2 SNEGSKA (reference sequence). CDR3 length: 15 amino acids. Trimming cost V 0 bases and J 5 bases, with 16 bases left between them. The CDR3: CSARDARAKGETQYF. Here the CDR3 DNA reads TGCAGTGCTAGAGATGCTAGGGCCAAGGGGGAGACCCAGTACTTC.

The chain links TRBV30 to TRBJ1-2; no reliable D call. Trimming took 0 bases from V and 4 from J, leaving 12 bases between them. CDR3 length: 14 amino acids. The germline gives CDR1 GTSNPN, CDR2 SVGIG (reference sequence). The CDR3 sequence is CAWSVRLAAYGYTF. CDR3 sequence (DNA): TGTGCCTGGAGTGTTCGGCTTGCTGCCTATGGCTACACCTTC. The variable domain in full, completed from reference TRBV30 and TRBJ1-2, reads SQTIHQWPATLVQPVGSPLSLECTVEGTSNPNLYWYRQAAGRGLQLLFYSVGIGQISSEVPQNLSASRPQDRQFILSSKKLLLSDSGFYLCAWSVRLAAYGYTFGSGTRLTVV.

This clonotype has a count of ten or more. V usage is TRBV7-8 and J usage is TRBJ2-5; TRBD1 matches at 10 bases. With 5 bases clipped from V and 4 bases from J, the junction kept 16 bases outside the gene matches. Germline V lookup: CDR1 SGHVS, CDR2 FQNEAQ. The CDR3 runs 18 residues. This CDR3 is CASSISSRQGASGETQYF. CDR3 coding DNA: TGTGCCAGCAGCATATCATCTCGACAGGGGGCCTCAGGAGAGACCCAGTACTTC.

Many counts were recorded for this clonotype. CDR3 sequence: CSARQDRTYEQYF. DNA of the CDR3: TGCAGTGCCAGGCAGGACAGAACCTACGAGCAGTACTTC. This chain links TRBV20-1 with TRBJ2-7; maybe TRBD1 (6 bases). Germline-derived CDR1 and CDR2 are DFQATT and SNEGSKA (reference sequence). Trimming pared 6 bases from V and 2 bases from J, leaving 14 bases between. The CDR3 sequence is 13 residues long.

At least ten counts were recorded for this clonotype. The rearrangement uses TRBV7-2 and TRBJ2-1, with TRBD1 identical over 7 bases. J lost 8 bases, V lost 6 bases, and 10 bases had no gene match. The CDR3 spans 14 residues. Germline values: CDR1 SGHTA, CDR2 FQGNSA. The CDR3 DNA follows: TGTGCCAGCAGTCCCGGACAGGCCAGGGATGAGCAGTTCTTC. Translation: CASSPGQARDEQFF.

This clonotype was seen many times. V is TRBV5-5 and J is TRBJ2-7; no clear D. Between the trimmed V and J ends, which lost 2 bases and 6 bases, there was a span of 9 bases. Germline CDR1 is SGHKS and CDR2 is YYEKEE (reference sequence). The CDR3 is made up of 12 amino acids. The CDR3 reads CASSFSGVEQYF. DNA of the CDR3: TGTGCCAGCAGCTTTTCTGGGGTCGAGCAGTACTTC.

This clonotype was counted ten times or more. The chain uses TRBV20-1 and TRBJ2-7; 8 bases fit TRBD2. This CDR3 has 13 residues. J gave up 2 bases and V 3 bases, and 3 bases lay outside the gene matches. The germline V gene encodes CDR1 DFQATT and CDR2 SNEGSKA (reference sequence). The CDR3 loop is CSASSGEPYEQYF. In DNA form, the CDR3 reads TGCAGTGCTAGTAGCGGGGAACCCTACGAGCAGTACTTC.

As concerns this clonotype: One junction end does not reproduce the germline sequence, and a read error may be involved. V gene TRBV18 combines with J gene TRBJ1-2; D call uncertain. Germline loops: CDR1 KGHSH, CDR2 LQKENI. CDR3 length equals 13 residues. CDR3 sequence reads: CASSPRTENGDTF. CDR3 in DNA: TGTGCCAGCTCACCAAGGACGGAAAATGGCGACACCTTC.

This clonotype was counted many times. The rearrangement uses TRBV6-1 and TRBJ1-1; D uncertain. The CDR3 is 14 amino acids. Germline V gene lookup returns CDR1 MNHNS and CDR2 SASEGT. The V gene lost 11 bases and the J gene lost 2 bases, with 18 bases spanning the gap. The CDR3 loop is CASTGISKNTEAFF. The CDR3 DNA reads as TGTGCCTCCACGGGGATTAGCAAAAACACTGAAGCTTTCTTT.

This clonotype was seen more than once but under ten times. The chain joins TRBV5-1 to TRBJ2-7; the D gene is possibly TRBD2 (5 bases). Between the trimmed V and J ends, which lost 7 bases and 0 bases, there was a span of 14 bases. The CDR3 contains 14 residues. Germline CDR1 is SGHRS and CDR2 is YFSETQ. The CDR3 spells CASAVGGGSYEQYF. In DNA, the CDR3 is TGCGCCAGCGCGGTAGGAGGCGGCTCCTACGAGCAGTACTTC. Supplemented by reference TRBV5-1 and TRBJ2-7, the full variable domain reads KAGVTQTPRYLIKTRGQQVTLSCSPISGHRSVSWYQQTPGQGLQFLFEYFSETQRNKGNFPGRFSGRQFSNSRSEMNVSTLELGDSALYLCASAVGGGSYEQYFGPGTRLTVT.

Ten or more counts support this clonotype. V gene TRBV12-3 or TRBV12-4 combines with J gene TRBJ1-2; D is unclear. The CDR3 has 12 amino acids. Trimming took off 4 bases at V and 4 bases at J, with 7 bases between the two ends. Here the CDR3 DNA reads TGTGCCAGCAGTTCCGGGCTCTATGGCTACACCTTC. Its translation: CASSSGLYGYTF.

This clonotype was observed at least ten times. This chain connects TRBV5-1 to TRBJ2-7, with D unresolved. Per germline, CDR1 SGHRS and CDR2 YFSETQ. V lost 4 bases and J 3 bases, leaving 11 bases between the germline ends. This CDR3 has 13 amino acids. The CDR3 reads CASSLWANYEQYF. The CDR3, as DNA: TGCGCCAGCAGCCTATGGGCCAACTACGAGCAGTACTTC.

This clonotype was observed many times. This sequence joins TRBV24-1 and TRBJ2-5; D perhaps matches TRBD1 (8 bases). The germline V gene has CDR1 KGHDR and CDR2 SFDVKD. The CDR3 totals 15 residues. V was clipped by 0 bases and J by 5 bases, with 12 bases between them. For the CDR3, the DNA is TGTGCCACCAGTGATTTGGGACAGGGAGGGGAGACCCAGTACTTC. Residues: CATSDLGQGGETQYF.

There are many counts of this clonotype. CDR3 in DNA: TGTGCCAGCAGGGTAGGGGTCCACACTGAAGCTTTCTTT. This translates into CASRVGVHTEAFF. The rearrangement uses TRBV12-3 or TRBV12-4 and TRBJ1-1; a weak D match, TRBD1 (5 bases). The CDR3 spans 13 residues. Trimming cost V 6 bases and J 3 bases, with 11 bases left between them.

This clonotype was observed many times. This chain connects TRBV20-1 to TRBJ2-1, with D perhaps TRBD2 (7 bases). The V gene's germline CDR1 is DFQATT and CDR2 SNEGSKA (reference sequence). V lost 6 bases to trimming and J lost 5 bases, with 17 bases between them. The CDR3 loop spans 14 amino acids. The CDR3: CSAVWGGLNNEQFF. In DNA form, the CDR3 reads TGCAGTGCCGTCTGGGGGGGGCTGAACAATGAGCAGTTCTTC.

This clonotype has a count of ten or more. The chain uses TRBV7-2 and TRBJ2-3, with a possible D match to TRBD2 (5 bases). The CDR3 totals 15 residues. V was shortened by 2 bases and J by 4 bases, with 13 bases between the two germline ends. Germline CDR1 reads SGHTA; CDR2 reads FQGNSA. CDR3 region: CASSLRTGFSDTQYF. The DNA for the CDR3 is TGTGCCAGCAGCTTACGGACTGGGTTCTCAGATACGCAGTATTTT. Combining the CDR3 with reference TRBV7-2 and TRBJ2-3 gives the whole variable domain GAGVSQSPSNKVTEKGKDVELRCDPISGHTALYWYRQSLGQGLEFLIYFQGNSAPDKSGLPSDRFSAERTGGSVSTLTIQRTQQEDSAVYLCASSLRTGFSDTQYFGPGTRLTVL.

The sample holds many counts of this clonotype. The rearrangement uses TRBV20-1 and TRBJ2-5, with TRBD1 as a possible D gene (6 bases). The CDR3 runs to 14 residues. The V gene's germline CDR1 is DFQATT and CDR2 SNEGSKA (reference sequence). V lost 4 bases, J lost 2 bases, and 14 bases lay in between. CDR3 region: CSATRTVRQETQYF. CDR3 sequence (DNA): TGCAGTGCTACGCGGACAGTTAGGCAAGAGACCCAGTACTTC.

The V call is TRBV7-9, the J call TRBJ1-1, with D unclear. V lost 1 base, J lost 1 base, and 7 bases lay in between. Germline loops: CDR1 SEHNR, CDR2 FQNEAQ (reference sequence). The CDR3 spans 14 residues. CDR3 DNA: TGTGCCAGCAGCTTAGATATAGCGAACACTGAAGCTTTCTTT. Translated, it gives CASSLDIANTEAFF.

In this sample, this clonotype turned up many times. The chain has TRBV5-6 and TRBJ2-5, with 10 bases aligning to TRBD1. The CDR3 extends over 16 amino acids. Germline V gene sequence: CDR1 SGHDT, CDR2 YYEEEE. V was clipped by 4 bases and J by 2 bases; unmatched bases: 8. The CDR3 DNA sequence: TGTGCCAGCAGCAACCGGGACAGGGGCTGGCAAGAGACCCAGTACTTC. Translating it yields CASSNRDRGWQETQYF.

This clonotype appeared many times. The chain has TRBV7-9 and TRBJ1-2; the D is unclear. The germline V and J ends were trimmed by 4 bases and 2 bases, with 8 bases remaining between them. This CDR3 comprises 13 residues. Germline values: CDR1 SEHNR, CDR2 FQNEAQ (reference sequence). The CDR3 nucleotides are TGTGCCAGCAGCTACGAAGGGAACTATGGCTACACCTTC. Its protein product is CASSYEGNYGYTF.

This clonotype was seen ten or more times. The chain employs TRBV4-3 and TRBJ1-1, with unresolved D. Trimming cost V 3 bases and J 4 bases, with 9 bases left between them. The CDR3 runs to 13 residues. Germline V gene lookup returns CDR1 LGHNA and CDR2 YSLEER. The CDR3 nucleotides are TGCGCCAGCAGCCAGACGACACTCACTGAAGCTTTCTTT. Residues: CASSQTTLTEAFF.

At least ten counts were recorded for this clonotype. The chain uses TRBV7-2 and TRBJ2-7; 12 nucleotides match TRBD2. The V gene's germline CDR1 is SGHTA and CDR2 FQGNSA. V was clipped by 5 bases and J by 5 bases; unmatched bases: 7. The CDR3 has 15 residues. In DNA, the CDR3 is TGTGCCAGCAGCAAAGGACTAGCGGGGAGTGACGAGCAGTACTTC. This encodes CASSKGLAGSDEQYF.

This clonotype was counted many times. J is TRBJ1-6 and V is TRBV4-3, with 9 bases that match TRBD1. J lost 6 bases, V lost 3 bases, and 3 bases had no gene match. Germline V gene lookup returns CDR1 LGHNA and CDR2 YSLEER. This CDR3 contains 15 residues. The CDR3 reads CASSQGTGTNSPLHF. CDR3 DNA: TGCGCCAGCAGCCAGGGGACAGGGACTAATTCACCCCTCCACTTT.